This TCR beta chain appears in the sequencing data of a study of regulatory T cells in long-lasting Graves disease. Study summary: Disease was considered persistent Graves' disease after over 5 years of antithyroid drugs (with positive TSH receptor antibodies).

Study observations and caveats: Favored usage of TRBV28, TRBJ1-2 and TRBJ2-5 was recorded in persistent disease. A greater number of public clonotypes (about 2,900) was shared by persistent patients than by new patients (about 960). Having few samples may have compromised the accuracy.

Germline-derived CDR1 and CDR2 are ENHRY and SYGVKD. Trimming cost V 6 bases and J 4 bases, with 12 bases left between them. The CDR3 totals 13 residues. Relying on iRepertoire HTBI primers and Arm-PCR of CDR3 regions, the team built TCR beta libraries. TCRdb re-analysed the multiplex PCR reads in MiXCR, keeping a single row per CDR3 protein. The sample yields about 470,000 distinct CDR3 sequences, less than 25% seen once. Time point noted: persistent/refractory GD, antithyroid drugs over 5 years with positive TRAb. Researchers made the TCR library from RNA that was extracted from PBMCs. With respect to this clonotype: Antigen specificity is unknown.

The chain couples TRBV10-3 to TRBJ1-2; D is perhaps TRBD1 (5 bases). This TCR was recovered from a female donor with Graves disease. This specimen consisted of peripheral blood mononuclear cells (PBMCs), obtained when the disease was refractory, from a patient treated with antithyroid drugs. This CDR3 reads CAISSGTGYGYTF. In DNA, the CDR3 is TGTGCCATCAGCTCCGGGACGGGCTATGGCTACACCTTC.